This T cell receptor (beta chain) appears in the sequencing data of a study of human T cells and chemical hapten exposure. Time point here: patch test 2, 6 weeks after DPC sensitization. Treatment here: therapeutic diphenylcyclopropenone sensitization with weekly scalp DPC. This clonotype has a count of ten or more. TCRdb analysed the RACE reads with MiXCR anew, one entry per CDR3 protein. This sample carries about 84,000 distinct CDR3 sequences, 10% of them seen once, and the ten largest clones take less than 6.5%. The germline gives CDR1 SGHTS, CDR2 YDEGEE. Trimming took off 5 bases at V and 0 bases at J, with 19 bases between the two ends. CDR3 length: 17 amino acids.

Here the sequenced sample was whole blood, taken in connection with sensitization to the hapten diphenylcyclopropenone (DPC). The clonotype was recovered from a woman between 50 and 59 years old with alopecia areata. Some clones in this sample may be carry-over from other donors' samples. This chain uses TRBV5-8 with TRBJ2-3; D remains unclear. This CDR3 is CASRSVLGLSSTDTQYF. DNA for the CDR3: TGTGCCAGCAGATCGGTGTTAGGTTTGTCTAGCACAGATACGCAGTATTTT.